Below are 14 T cell receptor beta chains sequenced from a single sample in a study of cytomegalovirus exposure and HLA in healthy donors. Assay used: immunoSEQ multiplex PCR; TCRdb lists only in-frame clones, some missing. The table records roughly 190,000 clones, around nine tenths of them present only once. Source material: PBMCs. The receptors were gathered from a man aged 25 to 45 in good health and CMV-seropositive.

This clone was seen ten or more times. The genes are TRBV29-1 and TRBJ1-1; a possible D gene is TRBD1 (5 bases). The CDR3 is 16 residues long. Trimming stripped 7 bases from V and 1 base from J, with 22 bases between. The germline V gene has CDR1 SQVTM and CDR2 ANQGSEA. The CDR3 nucleotides read TGCAGCGCCCCCGAGGGGCAAGGGGCAGCGAACACTGAAGCTTTCTTT. This sequence encodes CSAPEGQGAANTEAFF.

The chain has TRBV7-9 and TRBJ1-2, with D perhaps matching TRBD1 (5 bases). Germline V CDR1 and CDR2: SEHNR, FQNEAQ (reference sequence). The germline V and J ends were trimmed by 2 bases and 5 bases, with 18 bases remaining between them. This CDR3 has 16 amino acids. CDR3: CASSLSGGGYDYGYTF. Written as DNA, the CDR3 is TGTGCCAGCAGCTTATCAGGTGGGGGATACGATTATGGCTACACCTTC.

This chain uses TRBV6-5 with TRBJ1-2; D not resolved. CDR1 and CDR2 (germline): MNHEY, SVGAGI. V was trimmed by 0 bases and J by 0 bases, leaving 5 bases between them. The CDR3 has 14 residues. The CDR3 here is CASSYSRTNYGYTF. The CDR3 nucleotides are TGTGCCAGCAGTTACTCGCGAACTAACTATGGCTACACCTTC.

The chain joins TRBV5-1 to TRBJ2-7; perhaps TRBD2 as D (6 bases). V lost 3 bases to trimming and J lost 3 bases, with 10 bases between them. Per the germline V gene, CDR1 is SGHRS and CDR2 is YFSETQ. CDR3 size: 13 residues. In DNA form, the CDR3 reads TGCGCCAGCAGCTCAGTCGGGGGCTACGAGCAGTACTTC. Residues: CASSSVGGYEQYF.

The V and J genes are TRBV5-6 and TRBJ2-7; 9 nucleotides align to TRBD1. CDR1 and CDR2 from the germline V gene are SGHDT and YYEEEE. The CDR3 runs 15 residues. V lost 4 bases, J lost 2 bases, and 7 bases stayed unmatched. The CDR3 nucleotides read TGTGCCAGCAGCGGCCGGGACAGGGATCCCTACGAGCAGTACTTC. Amino acids: CASSGRDRDPYEQYF.

This chain connects TRBV2 to TRBJ2-5, with D unclear. Trimming cost V 8 bases and J 2 bases, with 9 bases left between them. CDR3 length: 12 amino acids. From germline, CDR1 is SNHLY and CDR2 FYNNEI. CDR3 sequence: CASYHLQETQYF. The CDR3 DNA reads TGTGCCAGCTACCATCTTCAAGAGACCCAGTACTTC.

The V and J genes are TRBV5-4 and TRBJ2-7; D call uncertain. Per the germline V gene, CDR1 is SGHNT and CDR2 is YYREEE (reference sequence). V lost 0 bases, J lost 1 base, and 11 bases lay in between. The CDR3 has 15 residues. The CDR3 protein is CASSLETWGSYEQYF. Here the CDR3 DNA reads TGTGCCAGCAGCTTGGAAACTTGGGGTTCCTACGAGCAGTACTTC.

This rearrangement joins TRBV18 to TRBJ2-1; weak D call: TRBD1 (7 bases). CDR3 size: 19 residues. Per the germline V gene, CDR1 is KGHSH and CDR2 is LQKENI. Trimming stripped 2 bases from V and 5 bases from J, with 25 bases between. This CDR3 reads CASSPSLQGRAGWDNEQFF. The CDR3 DNA sequence: TGTGCCAGCTCACCATCGCTACAGGGGCGCGCGGGGTGGGACAATGAGCAGTTCTTC.

This chain links TRBV9 with TRBJ2-7; 10 bases match TRBD2. From germline, CDR1 is SGDLS and CDR2 YYNGEE. This CDR3 contains 16 residues. Unmatched junction bases numbered 6, after V lost 0 bases and J lost 3 bases. The CDR3 is CASSVEPSGRIYEQYF. The CDR3 region has the DNA TGTGCCAGCAGCGTAGAACCTAGCGGGAGAATCTACGAGCAGTACTTC.

V gene TRBV4-1 combines with J gene TRBJ1-2, with a tentative D call TRBD1 (5 bases). Germline-derived CDR1 and CDR2 are MGHRA and YSYEKL. The CDR3 covers 14 residues. Trimming stripped 0 bases from V and 5 bases from J, with 10 bases between. CDR3: CASSQERGGYGYTF. The CDR3 nucleotides are TGCGCCAGCAGCCAAGAGAGGGGAGGGTATGGCTACACCTTC.

CDR3 coding DNA: TGTGCCAGCAGGGCATGGGGGGAGCAGTACTTC. This translates into CASRAWGEQYF. The chain employs TRBV2 and TRBJ2-7; D is possibly TRBD1 or TRBD2 (5 bases each). The V end lost 6 bases, the J end lost 7 bases, and 10 bases lay between the germline ends. Germline loops: CDR1 SNHLY, CDR2 FYNNEI. The CDR3 is made up of 11 amino acids.

The V call is TRBV7-9, the J call TRBJ1-5; D gene ambiguous. The CDR3 spans 13 residues. From germline, CDR1 is SEHNR and CDR2 FQNEAQ (reference sequence). Trimming took 1 base from V and 6 from J, leaving 7 bases between them. The CDR3 spells CASSLVEAQPQHF. The CDR3 nucleotides are TGTGCCAGCAGCTTAGTCGAGGCTCAGCCCCAGCATTTT.

V usage is TRBV29-1 and J usage is TRBJ2-1, with a weak D call TRBD2 (6 bases). V lost 7 bases and J 6 bases, leaving 16 bases between the germline ends. Germline values: CDR1 SQVTM, CDR2 ANQGSEA. The CDR3 covers 13 residues. The CDR3, as DNA: TGCAGCGCCCAGGGAGGTCGCGTCAATGAGCAGTTCTTC. Encoded protein: CSAQGGRVNEQFF.

V gene TRBV5-1 combines with J gene TRBJ2-2; D perhaps matches TRBD1 (6 bases). V shed 2 bases and J shed 4 bases, with 15 bases lying between them. The CDR3 runs 16 residues. Germline assignment: CDR1 SGHRS and CDR2 YFSETQ. For the CDR3, the DNA is TGCGCCAGCAGCTTTCACAGGGTGGTAAGCACCGGGGAGCTGTTTTTT. Amino acids: CASSFHRVVSTGELFF.